One and the same sample provided the 19 T cell receptor beta chains below, sequenced in a study of blood T cell repertoires in COVID-19. TCRdb's copy holds only in-frame clones and misses some; the assay was immunoSEQ multiplex PCR. The sample contains a few hundred thousand clones, roughly nine tenths of which appear only once. The sample was PBMCs or T cells enriched from blood (not recorded which). The receptors come from a woman in her 30s who had recovered from COVID-19.

V is TRBV6-6 and J is TRBJ2-5; 14 nucleotides line up with TRBD2. Germline V gene data show CDR1 as MNHNY and CDR2 as SVGAGI (reference sequence). CDR3 size: 14 residues. Trimming removed 6 bases from V and 9 bases from J; junction bases left unmatched: 6. Written as DNA, the CDR3 is TGTGCCAGCAGGACTAGCGGGGGGGAGGGGGCCCAGTACTTC. Residues: CASRTSGGEGAQYF.

CDR3 DNA: TGCGCCAGCAGCTTGCTCGAAGGGAGCAATGAGCAGTTCTTC. Translating gives CASSLLEGSNEQFF. V usage is TRBV5-1 and J usage is TRBJ2-1; D might be TRBD2 (5 bases). V was clipped by 1 base and J by 6 bases, with 11 bases between them. Germline loops: CDR1 SGHRS, CDR2 YFSETQ. The CDR3 is 14 amino acids.

This chain joins TRBV18 and TRBJ2-7, with no clear D. The CDR3 is 13 residues long. Germline loops: CDR1 KGHSH, CDR2 LQKENI. V lost 3 bases and J 9 bases, leaving 15 bases between the germline ends. The CDR3, as DNA: TGTGCCAGCTCACCCTCTGATGGGCAAGCGCAGTACTTC. Translation gives CASSPSDGQAQYF.

J is TRBJ1-2 and V is TRBV6-1; TRBD1 matches at 12 bases. This CDR3 region has 16 residues. J was trimmed by 5 bases and V by 0 bases; bases with no gene match: 4. In germline, CDR1 is MNHNS, CDR2 SASEGT. For the CDR3, the DNA is TGTGCCAGCAGTGAAGCGAGGGACAGGGGGCGGTATGGCTACACCTTC. Translated: CASSEARDRGRYGYTF.

The gene calls are TRBV28 and TRBJ1-1; D is ambiguous. Per the germline V gene, CDR1 is MDHEN and CDR2 is SYDVKM. Trimming removed 7 bases at V and 4 bases at J, with 7 bases between. The CDR3 is 11 amino acids. The CDR3 region is CASTQATEAFF. In nucleotides, the CDR3 is TGTGCCAGCACGCAAGCCACTGAAGCTTTCTTT.

In its sample, this clone was seen once. Germline and junction disagree at one end, which may indicate a read error. The chain employs TRBV28 and TRBJ1-4; D unclear. The CDR3 is 11 amino acids. Germline V CDR1 and CDR2: MDHEN, SYDVKM. The chain's CDR3 is CASSFGPTQRF. For the CDR3, the DNA is TGTGCCAGCAGTTTTGGCCCGACTCAAAGGTTT. Full variable domain (missing parts from reference TRBV28 and TRBJ1-4): DVKVTQSSRYLVKRTGEKVFLECVQDMDHENMFWYRQDPGLGLRLIYFSYDVKMKEKGDIPEGYSVSREKKERFSLILESASTNQTSMYLCASSFGPTQRFGSGTQLSVL.

This clone was seen only a few times. Other DNA sequences of this sample code for an identical CDR3. The CDR3 nucleotides read TGTGCCAGCAGCCAGACACCGAACACTGAAGCTTTCTTT. Protein: CASSQTPNTEAFF. The chain recombines TRBV12-3 or TRBV12-4 with TRBJ1-1; D call uncertain. V was clipped by 6 bases and J by 1 base, with 9 bases between them. This CDR3 is 13 amino acids long.

On this clone: The same CDR3 can be traced to other DNA sequences in this sample. This chain joins TRBV5-1 and TRBJ2-7, with D perhaps matching TRBD2 (6 bases). Germline-derived CDR1 and CDR2 are SGHRS and YFSETQ. This CDR3 is 15 amino acids long. V shed 0 bases and J shed 0 bases, with 10 bases lying between them. The CDR3 sequence: CASSLEAGTSYEQYF. CDR3 in DNA: TGCGCCAGCAGCTTGGAGGCGGGGACCTCCTACGAGCAGTACTTC.

The chain couples TRBV2 to TRBJ1-4; D is unclear. Trimming left V 7 bases short and J 3 bases short, with 15 bases between. Per the germline V gene, CDR1 is SNHLY and CDR2 is FYNNEI. The CDR3 covers 15 residues. CDR3 sequence reads: CASIYGGKANEKLFF. As DNA, the CDR3 is TGTGCCAGCATTTACGGAGGGAAGGCTAATGAAAAACTGTTTTTT.

The CDR3 DNA sequence: TGTGCCAGCAGCCTCGGGATTACTGGCGGGGAGCTGTTTTTT. The encoded protein is CASSLGITGGELFF. V gene TRBV5-4 combines with J gene TRBJ2-2; D may be TRBD2 (5 bases). CDR3 length: 14 residues. Germline CDR1 and CDR2: SGHNT and YYREEE (reference sequence). With 4 bases removed from V and 7 bases from J, the gap between germline ends came to 14 bases. Full variable domain (missing parts from reference TRBV5-4 and TRBJ2-2): ETGVTQSPTHLIKTRGQQVTLRCSSQSGHNTVSWYQQALGQGPQFIFQYYREEENGRGNFPPRFSGLQFPNYSSELNVNALELDDSALYLCASSLGITGGELFFGEGSRLTVL.

The chain links TRBV5-6 to TRBJ1-4; D uncertain. Germline assignment: CDR1 SGHDT and CDR2 YYEEEE. Trimming cost V 1 base and J 3 bases, with 4 bases left between them. This CDR3 has 13 amino acids. CDR3 region: CASSLRANEKLFF. Written as DNA, the CDR3 is TGTGCCAGCAGCTTGCGGGCTAATGAAAAACTGTTTTTT.

The rearrangement uses TRBV6-2 or TRBV6-3 and TRBJ1-5; D is undetermined. The germline gives CDR1 MNHEY, CDR2 SVGEGT. With 6 bases removed from V and 4 bases from J, the gap between germline ends came to 10 bases. The CDR3 sequence is 13 residues long. CDR3 sequence: CASSTVRNQPQHF. The CDR3 DNA sequence: TGTGCCAGCAGCACGGTCAGGAATCAGCCCCAGCATTTT.

The J gene is TRBJ2-7, the V gene TRBV6-1; TRBD1 matches 8 bases. This CDR3 is built from 13 residues. The germline V gene encodes CDR1 MNHNS and CDR2 SASEGT. V was pared by 3 bases and J by 4 bases, with 2 bases of the junction left unmatched. The CDR3 bases are TGTGCCAGCAGTGACCAGGGGGCGTACGAGCAGTACTTC. Encoded protein: CASSDQGAYEQYF.

This chain connects TRBV27 to TRBJ2-1; TRBD2 aligns across 8 bases. Germline CDR1 is MNHEY and CDR2 is SMNVEV (reference sequence). The V segment lost 5 bases and the J segment 0 bases; nucleotides outside the gene matches: 9. The CDR3 spans 17 residues. The CDR3 region has the DNA TGTGCCAGCAGTCCATCGGGGGGGCCAAGCTCCTACAATGAGCAGTTCTTC. Protein product: CASSPSGGPSSYNEQFF.

The chain combines TRBV9 with TRBJ2-1, with TRBD2 matching over 8 bases. CDR3 size: 15 residues. V shed 4 bases, J shed 4 bases, and the junction held 7 bases outside the gene matches. CDR1 and CDR2 (germline): SGDLS, YYNGEE. CDR3 amino acids: CASSSRGAGYNEQFF. The CDR3 DNA reads as TGTGCCAGCAGCTCGCGGGGGGCGGGGTACAATGAGCAGTTCTTC.

This clone has a single count. The chain uses TRBV18 and TRBJ2-3; TRBD2 might be the D (5 bases). This CDR3 contains 17 residues. The germline CDR1 and CDR2 sequences are KGHSH and LQKENI. The V end lost 5 bases, the J end lost 2 bases, and 20 bases lay between the germline ends. The CDR3 region is CASSIAGGSPSTDTQYF. The CDR3 bases are TGTGCCAGCTCAATAGCAGGAGGATCACCATCCACAGATACGCAGTATTTT. Variable domain in full (rest from reference TRBV18 and TRBJ2-3): NAGVMQNPRHLVRRRGQEARLRCSPMKGHSHVYWYRQLPEEGLKFMVYLQKENIIDESGMPKERFSAEFPKEGPSILRIQQVVRGDSAAYFCASSIAGGSPSTDTQYFGPGTRLTVL.

The V call is TRBV25-1, the J call TRBJ1-4; D is uncertain. The CDR3 is 15 amino acids. Trimming stripped 0 bases from V and 4 bases from J, with 9 bases between. Germline V gene lookup returns CDR1 MGHDK and CDR2 SYGVNS. DNA of the CDR3: TGTGCCAGCAGTGAATATCGGGGTGATAATGAAAAACTGTTTTTT. It codes for CASSEYRGDNEKLFF.

This chain uses TRBV2 with TRBJ2-7; no definite D call. Germline V gives CDR1 SNHLY, CDR2 FYNNEI. This CDR3 comprises 12 residues. V dropped 5 bases and J dropped 5 bases, with 10 bases sitting between them. This CDR3 is CASSLTSHEQYF. The CDR3 DNA follows: TGTGCCAGCAGTCTCACATCGCACGAGCAGTACTTC.

The J gene is TRBJ2-5, the V gene TRBV2; D is perhaps TRBD1 (6 bases). V shed 5 bases and J shed 2 bases, with 9 bases lying between them. CDR3 size: 13 residues. Germline CDR1 SNHLY, CDR2 FYNNEI. CDR3 residues: CASSFGQQETQYF. The CDR3 DNA sequence: TGTGCCAGCAGTTTCGGACAGCAAGAGACCCAGTACTTC.